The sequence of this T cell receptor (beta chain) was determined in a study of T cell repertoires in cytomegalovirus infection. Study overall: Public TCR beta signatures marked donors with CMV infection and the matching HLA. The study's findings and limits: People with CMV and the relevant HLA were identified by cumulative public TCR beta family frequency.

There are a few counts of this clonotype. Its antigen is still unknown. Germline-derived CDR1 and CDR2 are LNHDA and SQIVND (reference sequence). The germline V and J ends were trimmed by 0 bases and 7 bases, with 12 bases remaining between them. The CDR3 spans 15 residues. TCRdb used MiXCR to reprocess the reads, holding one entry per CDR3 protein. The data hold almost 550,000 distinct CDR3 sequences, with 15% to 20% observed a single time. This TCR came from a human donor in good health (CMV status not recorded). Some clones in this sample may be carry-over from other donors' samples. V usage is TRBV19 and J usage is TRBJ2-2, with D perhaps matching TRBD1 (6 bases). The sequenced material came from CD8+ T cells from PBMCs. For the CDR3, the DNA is TGTGCCAGTAGTATAGACAGGGGAACGGTCGGGGAGCTGTTTTTT. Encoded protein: CASSIDRGTVGELFF.